The 9 T cell receptor beta chains in this list originate from one sample, sequenced in a study of vaccination effects on CD4 cells after COVID-19. Antigen specificity for these receptors is unknown. CD4+ T cells specific for antigen were expanded with viral peptide pools by the ViraFEST assay before sequencing. CD4+ T cell isolation took place after 10 days of culture. SARS-CoV-2 infected the person between March and December 2020, as confirmed by PCR. Profiled with immunoSEQ multiplex PCR; TCRdb holds only in-frame clones, not every one. The table includes around 40,000 clones, approximately 77% detected once. Sequencing used CD4+ T cells from PBMCs cultured with a peptide pool, obtained before COVID-19 vaccination. The receptors shown here come from a human donor who had a prior SARS-CoV-2 infection.

This clone has only a few counts. This chain uses TRBV9 with TRBJ1-3, with TRBD1 as a possible D gene (5 bases). V was shortened by 0 bases and J by 9 bases, with 13 bases between the two germline ends. CDR3 length equals 14 residues. CDR1 and CDR2 from the germline V gene are SGDLS and YYNGEE. This CDR3 reads CASSVVAGSGTIYF. The DNA for the CDR3 is TGTGCCAGCAGCGTAGTAGCAGGGTCCGGCACCATATATTTT.

This clone was observed a handful of times. The chain combines TRBV2 with TRBJ1-2; D not resolved. V lost 3 bases and J lost 4, with 12 bases in between. The CDR3 covers 14 residues. Germline V gene sequence: CDR1 SNHLY, CDR2 FYNNEI. The CDR3 protein is CASSDMGASYGYTF. CDR3 sequence (DNA): TGTGCCAGCAGTGATATGGGCGCGAGCTATGGCTACACCTTC.

The chain is built from TRBV11-2 and TRBJ2-1, with 8 bases fitting TRBD2. Germline values: CDR1 SGHAT, CDR2 FQNNGV. The V gene end was trimmed by 0 bases and the J gene end by 6 bases; junction bases not matched to a gene: 7. The CDR3 is 16 residues long. The CDR3 DNA follows: TGTGCCAGCAGCTTAGACTGGCGGGGGGCCCGCAATGAGCAGTTCTTC. Protein product: CASSLDWRGARNEQFF.

The CDR3 reads CASSPPGQRKETQYF. CDR3 coding DNA: TGTGCCAGCAGCCCCCCGGGACAGAGAAAAGAGACCCAGTACTTC. V is TRBV3-1 (or the pseudogene TRBV3-2) and J is TRBJ2-5; 7 nucleotides line up with TRBD1. Germline CDR1 and CDR2: LGHDT and YNNKEL (reference sequence). Losses at the gene ends were 4 bases for V and 3 bases for J; bases not matched to a gene: 8. The CDR3 is 15 amino acids.

The genes are TRBV5-4 and TRBJ1-1, with D maybe TRBD1 (5 bases). Deletions cut 4 bases from V and 3 bases from J, with 16 bases between. CDR3 length: 15 residues. Germline CDR1 SGHNT, CDR2 YYREEE (reference sequence). CDR3 DNA sequence: TGTGCCAGCAGCAGCGCCGGGACTGCCGACACTGAAGCTTTCTTT. This codes for CASSSAGTADTEAFF.

The chain couples TRBV5-1 to TRBJ1-1, with D possibly TRBD1 on 5 matching bases. Looked up from germline, CDR1 is SGHRS and CDR2 is YFSETQ. The CDR3 spans 14 residues. Trimming removed 2 bases at V and 4 bases at J, with 12 bases between. CDR3 loop: CASSFEAGTTEAFF. As DNA, the CDR3 is TGCGCCAGCAGCTTTGAAGCTGGGACCACTGAAGCTTTCTTT.

This clone turned up a few times. CDR3 protein: CASSQERLRNYGYTF. As DNA, the CDR3 is TGCGCCAGCAGCCAAGAAAGGCTAAGAAACTATGGCTACACCTTC. The chain has TRBV4-3 and TRBJ1-2; D unresolved. V lost 0 bases and J lost 2, with 10 bases in between. Germline values: CDR1 LGHNA, CDR2 YSLEER. This CDR3 is built from 15 residues.

This clone has just one count. The rearrangement links TRBV7-3 to TRBJ1-3, with a weak D call TRBD1 (6 bases). V lost 5 bases and J 0 bases, leaving 14 bases between the germline ends. The CDR3 has 16 amino acids. Per germline, CDR1 SGHTA and CDR2 FQGTGA. CDR3 bases: TGTGCCAGCAGCGCCTTCGACAGGTCCTCTGGAAACACCATATATTTT. The encoded protein is CASSAFDRSSGNTIYF.

The V gene is TRBV7-2, the J gene TRBJ1-2; 8 bases fit TRBD1. Germline V gene data show CDR1 as SGHTA and CDR2 as FQGNSA. The V segment lost 6 bases and the J segment 7 bases; nucleotides outside the gene matches: 10. This CDR3 has 14 residues. The CDR3 here is CASRQKRTGFGYTF. The CDR3 DNA sequence: TGTGCCAGCAGGCAGAAACGGACAGGGTTTGGCTACACCTTC.